These 13 T cell receptor beta chains came from one sample sequenced in a study of blood T cell repertoires in COVID-19. Sequencing was performed with immunoSEQ multiplex PCR; in TCRdb, only in-frame clones are kept and a portion is missing. The sample carries some 200,000 clones, roughly 87% recorded once. Sequenced: peripheral blood. These receptor sequences come from a woman between 40 and 50 years old with acute or convalescent COVID-19.

Here the CDR3 DNA reads TGTGCCAGCAGGGGGCATGGCTACACCTTC. Protein sequence: CASRGHGYTF. The chain has TRBV28 and TRBJ1-2, with D tentatively TRBD1 (5 bases). There are 10 residues in the CDR3. Trimming pared 6 bases from V and 6 bases from J, leaving 5 bases between. The V gene's germline CDR1 is MDHEN and CDR2 SYDVKM.

The rearrangement uses TRBV28 and TRBJ1-5; no clear D gene. Germline CDR1 reads MDHEN; CDR2 reads SYDVKM. The CDR3 covers 15 residues. Trimming took 3 bases from V and 0 from J, leaving 9 bases between them. CDR3 protein: CASSFSVPSNQPQHF. CDR3 bases: TGTGCCAGCAGTTTCTCGGTACCTAGCAATCAGCCCCAGCATTTT. The full variable domain, its missing parts supplied by reference TRBV28 and TRBJ1-5, is DVKVTQSSRYLVKRTGEKVFLECVQDMDHENMFWYRQDPGLGLRLIYFSYDVKMKEKGDIPEGYSVSREKKERFSLILESASTNQTSMYLCASSFSVPSNQPQHFGDGTRLSIL.

The rearrangement links TRBV29-1 to TRBJ2-4, with D perhaps matching TRBD2 (5 bases). Germline CDR1 SQVTM, CDR2 ANQGSEA. The CDR3 length is 13 residues. V dropped 0 bases and J dropped 6 bases, with 9 bases sitting between them. In nucleotides, the CDR3 is TGCAGCGTTGAAGATCGGGATCCAAACATTCAGTACTTC. Encoded protein: CSVEDRDPNIQYF.

This chain joins TRBV20-1 and TRBJ2-3; D unresolved. From germline, CDR1 is DFQATT and CDR2 SNEGSKA (reference sequence). This CDR3 region has 11 residues. The CDR3 sequence: CSSVRADTQYF. The CDR3 DNA is TGCAGCTCGGTTCGGGCAGATACGCAGTATTTT.

The chain is built from TRBV7-2 and TRBJ2-1, with TRBD2 identical over 7 bases. The CDR3 has 15 residues. Trimming took 2 bases from V and 4 from J; bases not matched to a gene: 5. Per the germline V gene, CDR1 is SGHTA and CDR2 is FQGNSA. CDR3 in amino acids: CASSLSASGYNEQFF. In nucleotides, the CDR3 is TGTGCCAGCAGCTTATCGGCTAGCGGTTACAATGAGCAGTTCTTC.

The V call is TRBV7-8, the J call TRBJ1-3; D might be TRBD1 (6 bases). Looked up from germline, CDR1 is SGHVS and CDR2 is FQNEAQ. V lost 5 bases and J 0 bases, leaving 14 bases between the germline ends. This CDR3 has 16 amino acids. The chain's CDR3 is CASSPITGFSGNTIYF. In nucleotides, the CDR3 is TGTGCCAGCAGCCCTATAACAGGGTTCTCTGGAAACACCATATATTTT.

This rearrangement joins TRBV7-9 to TRBJ2-5; no reliable D call. Trimming pared 5 bases from V and 6 bases from J, leaving 16 bases between. The germline V gene encodes CDR1 SEHNR and CDR2 FQNEAQ (reference sequence). This CDR3 region has 14 residues. The CDR3 sequence: CASSIPQSWQTQYF. The CDR3, as DNA: TGTGCCAGCAGCATACCCCAGTCTTGGCAGACCCAGTACTTC.

The V call is TRBV6-5, the J call TRBJ2-7; D is possibly TRBD1 (6 bases). V was cut by 7 bases and J by 10 bases, with 23 bases left in between. CDR3 size: 14 residues. Germline loops: CDR1 MNHEY, CDR2 SVGAGI. The CDR3 reads CASMTGLSSVDQYF. CDR3 in DNA: TGTGCCAGCATGACAGGTCTTTCATCGGTGGACCAGTACTTC.

The chain recombines TRBV6-5 with TRBJ2-7, with 8 bases aligning to TRBD1. The trim removed 6 bases at V and 4 bases at J, leaving 11 bases unmatched. The germline V gene encodes CDR1 MNHEY and CDR2 SVGAGI. The CDR3 runs to 15 residues. The CDR3 loop is CASRTTGTGPYEQYF. The CDR3 nucleotides read TGTGCCAGCAGAACAACCGGGACAGGTCCTTACGAGCAGTACTTC.

This clone has just one count. V gene TRBV7-2 combines with J gene TRBJ2-2; 10 bases match TRBD1. Germline lookup yields CDR1 SGHTA and CDR2 FQGNSA. This CDR3 is 15 amino acids long. V trimming: 2 bases; J trimming: 7 bases; junction bases outside the gene matches: 4. CDR3 region: CASSLPTGGIGELFF. The CDR3 nucleotides are TGTGCCAGCAGCTTACCGACAGGGGGCATCGGGGAGCTGTTTTTT.

The chain employs TRBV4-1 and TRBJ1-2; TRBD1 aligns across 9 bases. The CDR3 runs to 17 residues. Germline V gives CDR1 MGHRA, CDR2 YSYEKL. Trimming took 0 bases from V and 3 from J; bases not matched to a gene: 8. The CDR3 spells CASSQDPQGARDYGYTF. Written as DNA, the CDR3 is TGCGCCAGCAGCCAAGACCCACAGGGGGCACGTGACTATGGCTACACCTTC.

The genes are TRBV27 and TRBJ2-7, with D maybe TRBD1 (5 bases). Trimming stripped 5 bases from V and 2 bases from J, with 10 bases between. Germline V lookup: CDR1 MNHEY, CDR2 SMNVEV (reference sequence). There are 13 residues in the CDR3. CDR3 region: CASSHRTTYEQYF. The CDR3 nucleotides are TGTGCCAGCAGTCACAGGACCACCTACGAGCAGTACTTC.

The chain is built from TRBV5-1 and TRBJ1-3; D remains ambiguous. This CDR3 is 17 amino acids long. The V and J ends lost 0 bases and 3 bases respectively, with 16 bases between them. Germline-derived CDR1 and CDR2 are SGHRS and YFSETQ. In nucleotides, the CDR3 is TGCGCCAGCAGCTTGGATATGTCGGGGTCGGTTGGAAACACCATATATTTT. It specifies CASSLDMSGSVGNTIYF.